Detailed here is one TCR beta chain. The table lists this clone with a few counts. The antigen it recognizes is unknown. Read data end 3 residues before the CDR3 end; the end is taken from the germline J gene. The sample originates from a study of T cell clonality in common variable immunodeficiency (dated by TCRdb to about 2015). General study outcomes and caveats: Fewer deletions and N-nucleotide insertions were reportedly observed in CVID TCRbeta sequences, and highly modified clones with 13 or more V deletions were reportedly absent from CVID TCRbeta sequences. Despite equal DNA input, controls averaged roughly 89,000 unique sequences per sample versus about 31,547 in CVID samples. Compared with healthy controls, CVID subjects showed increased TCRbeta clonality (t-test p = 0.018), a feature most characteristic of about a third of subjects. Patient heterogeneity within the CVID cohort put limits on correlating repertoire features with clinical complications. CVID subjects shared fewer TCRbeta clones with each other than healthy controls did (p < 0.0001). It was noted by the authors that sequencing of the repertoires of T cell subpopulations would be needed to clarify the cause of the increased clonality in CVID.

For sequencing, equivalent amounts of genomic DNA were input from CVID and control samples. For every sample, a 60 bp segment covering the rearranged TCRbeta CDR3 region was amplified and then sequenced. The immunoSEQ assay, a bias-corrected multiplex PCR combined with high-throughput sequencing, was used to amplify TCRbeta. The source study handled its data this way. Every unique nucleotide sequence counted as a clone and was annotated with V, D and J genes, copy number and frequency. Sequences were labeled productive if in frame, and non-productive if out of frame or containing stop codons. As previously described, clonality was calculated on the basis of Shannon's entropy. Mean CDR3 Kyte-Doolittle hydropathy was derived from the predicted amino acid sequences of productive clones. Hierarchical clustering of scaled V gene usage was performed with the R hclust function using Manhattan distance and complete linkage. Clone sharing by CDR3 amino acid sequence was assessed by resampling 12 repertoires per group over 100 rounds. The repertoires were searched for some 70 published EBV-specific TCRbeta sequences and some 240 published CMV-specific TCRbeta sequences. A couple of CVID samples that yielded fewer than 10,000 sequences were excluded from the analysis, so roughly 42 CVID repertoires were retained. The clones in this table, taken by TCRdb from immuneACCESS, are in-frame only. Not every clone is retained; where verified, under half of the shortfall comes from an unresolved V gene, and the cause of the rest is unknown. Clone size and V and J calls were adopted from that table, with D and trimming inferred from the DNA. In this sample, under 15,000 clones appear, none counted once only. The top ten clones comprise more than 5.5% of the sample.

CVID was diagnosed by standard criteria: serum IgG, IgA and/or IgM reduced below normal range, plus specific antibody deficiency. There were fewer than 45 subjects in the CVID group (approximately 15 female and approximately 30 male), ranging in age from roughly 8 to 65 years, with a mean age of 40. Both CVID patients and healthy controls were predominantly of Caucasian heritage. At the time of study participation, every CVID subject had been on replacement immunoglobulin therapy for at least one year. When blood was collected, none of the CVID subjects were ill or on immunomodulatory or immunosuppressive medication. Heparinized peripheral whole blood samples of about 5 to 8.5 ml were obtained from each donor. Genomic DNA from adults with common variable immune deficiency (CVID) and from healthy adult controls was used to sequence TCRbeta CDR3 repertoires. To isolate peripheral blood mononuclear cells, diluted blood was subjected to density centrifugation over Hypaque 1077 or Ficoll-Paque. Genomic DNA was obtained from unsorted mononuclear cells through either Qiagen column purification or a centrifugation-based method.

Between the V and J ends, shortened by 1 base and 8 bases respectively, the junction contains 11 bases. Looking up the germline V gene (reference sequence) yields CDR1 SEHNR and CDR2 FQNEAQ. The CDR3 contains 14 residues, cysteine and phenylalanine counted. The 33 bases shown cover part of the CDR3, and their frame starts at base 1. The sample consisted of peripheral blood mononuclear cells. This TCR was recovered from a human donor with common variable immunodeficiency. The rearranged segments are TRBV7-9 and TRBJ1-4, with TRBD1 perhaps the D gene, on 5 matching bases. The CDR3: CASSLGQLGEKLFF. CDR3 DNA (partial): TGTGCCAGCAGCTTAGGACAGCTGGGAGAAAAA.